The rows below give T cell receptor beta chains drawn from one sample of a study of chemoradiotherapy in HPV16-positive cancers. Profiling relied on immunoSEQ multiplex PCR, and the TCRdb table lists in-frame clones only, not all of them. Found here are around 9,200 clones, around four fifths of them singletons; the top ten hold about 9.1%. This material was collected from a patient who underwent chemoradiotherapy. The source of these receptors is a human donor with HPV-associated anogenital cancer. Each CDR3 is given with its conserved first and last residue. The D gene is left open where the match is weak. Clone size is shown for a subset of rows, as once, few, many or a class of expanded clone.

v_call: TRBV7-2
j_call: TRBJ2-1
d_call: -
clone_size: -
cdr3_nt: TGTGCCAGCAGCTTAGGTGAGCTCTACAATGAGCAGTTCTTC
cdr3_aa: CASSLGELYNEQFF

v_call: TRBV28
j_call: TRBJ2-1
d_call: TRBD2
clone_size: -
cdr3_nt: TGTGCCAGCAGTCAAGCGGGGGGGCCTCTAAGTGAGCAGTTCTTC
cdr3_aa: CASSQAGGPLSEQFF

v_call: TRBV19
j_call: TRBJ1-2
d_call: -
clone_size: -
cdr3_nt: TGTGCCAGTACCCCGGGGGGCGCGGGCTATGGCTACACCTTC
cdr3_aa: CASTPGGAGYGYTF

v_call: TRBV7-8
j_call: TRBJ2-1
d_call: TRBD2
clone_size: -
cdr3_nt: TGTGCCAGCAACATACTAGCGGGGGGATCCGCTAATGAGCAGTTCTTC
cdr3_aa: CASNILAGGSANEQFF

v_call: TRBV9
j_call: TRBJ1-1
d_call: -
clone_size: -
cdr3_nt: TGTGCCAGCAGCGTAAGGGCCCCCCCTAGGAACACTGAAGCTTTCTTT
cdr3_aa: CASSVRAPPRNTEAFF

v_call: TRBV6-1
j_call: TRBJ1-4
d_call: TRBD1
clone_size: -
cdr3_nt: TGTGCCAGCAGTGAAGCCCGGACAGGGGTTGCTAATGAAAAACTGTTTTTT
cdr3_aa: CASSEARTGVANEKLFF

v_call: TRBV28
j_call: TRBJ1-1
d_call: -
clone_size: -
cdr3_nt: TGTGCCAGCCAAAATCCCGCCCAGGGGAACGCTTTCTTT
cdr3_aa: CASQNPAQGNAFF

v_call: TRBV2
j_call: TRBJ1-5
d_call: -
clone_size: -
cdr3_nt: TGTGCCAGCAGTTCCACCGGACAGTATCAGCCCCAGCATTTT
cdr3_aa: CASSSTGQYQPQHF

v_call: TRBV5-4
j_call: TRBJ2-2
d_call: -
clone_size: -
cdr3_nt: TGTGCCAGCAGCTTGGAAGACACCGGGGAGCTGTTTTTT
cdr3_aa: CASSLEDTGELFF

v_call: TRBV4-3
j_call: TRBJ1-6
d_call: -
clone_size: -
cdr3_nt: TGCGCCAGCAGGAAAAGTGGATCCTATAATTCACCCCTCCACTTT
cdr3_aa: CASRKSGSYNSPLHF

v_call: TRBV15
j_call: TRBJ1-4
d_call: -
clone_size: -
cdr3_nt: TGTGCCACCAGCAGAGCCCACAAGGTCCCCAATGAAAAACTGTTTTTT
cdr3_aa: CATSRAHKVPNEKLFF

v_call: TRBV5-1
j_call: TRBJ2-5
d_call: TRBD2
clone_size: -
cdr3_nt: TGCGCCAGCACCACGGGACTAGCGGGACAAGAGACCCAGTACTTC
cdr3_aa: CASTTGLAGQETQYF

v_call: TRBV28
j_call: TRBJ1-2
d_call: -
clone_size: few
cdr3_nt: TGTGCCAGCAGTTTAACAGGGAGCGGCTACACCTTC
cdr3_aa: CASSLTGSGYTF

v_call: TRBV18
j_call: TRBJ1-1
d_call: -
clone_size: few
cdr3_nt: TGTGCCAGCTCACCCTCCGGCGGAGTCACTGAAGCTTTCTTT
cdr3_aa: CASSPSGGVTEAFF

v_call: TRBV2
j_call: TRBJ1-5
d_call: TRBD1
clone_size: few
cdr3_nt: TGTGCCAGCAGTGTTGAGACAGGGGAACAGCCCCAGCATTTT
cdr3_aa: CASSVETGEQPQHF

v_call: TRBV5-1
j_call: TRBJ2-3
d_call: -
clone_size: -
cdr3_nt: TGCGCCAGCAGCTTGGGGCCTGCCGCAGATACGCAGTATTTT
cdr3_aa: CASSLGPAADTQYF

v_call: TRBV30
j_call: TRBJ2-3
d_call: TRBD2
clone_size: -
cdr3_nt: TGTGCCTGGGCAATAGCGGGGGGGCGTTCAGATACGCAGTATTTT
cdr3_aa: CAWAIAGGRSDTQYF

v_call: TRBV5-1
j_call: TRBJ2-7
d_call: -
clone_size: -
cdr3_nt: TGCGCCAGCAGCTTGGCCAAAGACCGACAGGCCCCGAGCTCCTACGAGCAGTACTTC
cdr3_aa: CASSLAKDRQAPSSYEQYF

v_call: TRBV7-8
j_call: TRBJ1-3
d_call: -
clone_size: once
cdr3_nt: TGTGCCAGCAGCTTATTCACTTTCTCTGGAAACACCATATATTTT
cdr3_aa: CASSLFTFSGNTIYF

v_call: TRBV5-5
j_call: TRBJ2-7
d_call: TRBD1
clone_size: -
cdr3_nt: TGTGCCAGCGACAGGGCCTCCTCTTCCTACGAGCAGTACTTC
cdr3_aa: CASDRASSSYEQYF

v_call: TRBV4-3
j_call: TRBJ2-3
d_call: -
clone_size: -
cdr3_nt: TGCGCCAGCAGCCAAGATCGGGCAGTCACGCAGTATTTT
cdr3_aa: CASSQDRAVTQYF

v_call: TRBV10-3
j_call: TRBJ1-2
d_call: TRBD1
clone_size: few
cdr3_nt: TGTGCCATCGTGGGACAGTCGTTCGACTATGGCTACACCTTC
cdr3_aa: CAIVGQSFDYGYTF